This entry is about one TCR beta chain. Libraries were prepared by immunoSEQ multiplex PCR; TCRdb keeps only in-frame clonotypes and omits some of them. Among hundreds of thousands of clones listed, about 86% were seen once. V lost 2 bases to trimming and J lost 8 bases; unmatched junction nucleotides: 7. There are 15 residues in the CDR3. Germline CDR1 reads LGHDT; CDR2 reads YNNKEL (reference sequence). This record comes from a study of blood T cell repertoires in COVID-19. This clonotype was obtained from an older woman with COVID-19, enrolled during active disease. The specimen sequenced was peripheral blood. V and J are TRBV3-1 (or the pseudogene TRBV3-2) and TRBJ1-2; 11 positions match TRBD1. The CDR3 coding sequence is TGTGCCAGCAGCCAAACTGGACAGGGGGCTTCAGGCTACACCTTC. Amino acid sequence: CASSQTGQGASGYTF.